This TCR beta chain was captured by sequencing in a study of early T cells in non-severe SARS-CoV-2 infection (TCRdb year 2021). Context from the whole study: Because TCR sequencing was done on bulk RNA from unsorted whole blood, the alpha and beta chains could not be paired.

The library was obtained by 5' RACE. Sequencer: NextSeq 500. In the TCR library protocol, unique molecular identifiers were attached to individual cDNA molecules to correct for PCR bias and sequencing error. TCR alpha and beta chains were both sequenced, and the abundances of alpha and beta sequences in each sample were closely correlated with each other. Under the source paper's analysis protocol: V gene, J gene and CDR3 annotation of TCR sequences was performed with Decombinator V4. TCRs were defined as expanded if a significant change between any two time points was detected under a Poisson model with p below 0.0001. TCR abundances were normalised to the total number of TCRs sequenced per sample and expressed as counts per million. MAIT TCRs were defined by TRAV1-2 paired with TRAJ12, TRAJ20 or TRAJ33, and iNKT TCRs by TRAV10 paired with TRAJ18. VDJdb, accessed on 1 November 2021, was searched for TCRs annotated for CMV, EBV and SARS-CoV-2, and TCRs annotated for more than one antigen were excluded. TCRdb trimmed public reads at Q25 via fastp, called clones via MiXCR and kept in-frame beta chains. Rows are unified per CDR3 protein, each entry keeping the most common DNA and genes. The V and J calls reflect TCRdb's pipeline rather than the authors' work. This sample is represented by about 68,000 distinct CDR3 sequences; approximately 11% of them were singletons. Around 6.4% of the sample is held by the ten biggest clonotypes.

Here V drops 8 bases and J drops 4 bases, and the junction holds 6 bases not matched to any gene. CDR1 and CDR2 are read off the germline V gene as WSHSY and SAAADI. Taken from cysteine to phenylalanine, the CDR3 has 13 residues. Left in the record is the CDR3 DNA by itself, 39 bases read in frame from the first base. The investigation overall reported the following: VDJdb matching was skewed toward anti-spike CD8 responses, so virus-specific expansions were likely underestimated and private and CD4 specificities were missed.

The table lists this clonotype with a few counts. Its antigen is unknown. No base-level quality is on record; no much larger clone is a single base apart. This was a case-control study nested in a cohort of healthcare workers in London, UK, who had nasopharyngeal swab PCR tests and blood samples taken every week. Healthcare workers were recruited between 23 and 31 March 2020, during the week of the UK lockdown, and were followed weekly for up to about 15 weeks. The sequence was obtained from an adult who was a healthcare worker with PCR-confirmed SARS-CoV-2 infection or an uninfected control (not recorded which). The chain was built from TRBV10-2 and TRBJ2-7, with 9 central nucleotides matching TRBD2. The sequenced material came from whole blood. The base sequence is TGCGCCAGCCTGAAGGCGGGAGGGTACGAGCAGTACTTC. Its protein reads: CASLKAGGYEQYF.